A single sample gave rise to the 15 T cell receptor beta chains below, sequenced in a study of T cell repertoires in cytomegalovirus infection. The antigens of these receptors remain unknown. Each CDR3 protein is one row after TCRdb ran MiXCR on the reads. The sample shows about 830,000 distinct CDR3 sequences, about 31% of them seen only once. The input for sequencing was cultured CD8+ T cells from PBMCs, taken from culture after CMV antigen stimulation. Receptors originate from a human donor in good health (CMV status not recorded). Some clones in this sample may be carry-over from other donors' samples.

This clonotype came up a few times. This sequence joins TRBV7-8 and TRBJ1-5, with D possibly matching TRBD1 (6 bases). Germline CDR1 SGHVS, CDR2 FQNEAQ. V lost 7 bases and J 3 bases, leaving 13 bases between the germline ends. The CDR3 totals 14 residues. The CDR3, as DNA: TGTGCCAGCACCGCCTCAGGGGACAATCAGCCCCAGCATTTT. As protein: CASTASGDNQPQHF.

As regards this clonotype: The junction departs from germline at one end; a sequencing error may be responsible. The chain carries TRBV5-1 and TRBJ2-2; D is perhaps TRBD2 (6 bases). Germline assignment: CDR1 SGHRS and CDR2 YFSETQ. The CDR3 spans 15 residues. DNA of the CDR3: TGCGCCAGCAGCTCGGGGGACCGAAACACCTGGGAGCTGTTTTTT. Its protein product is CASSSGDRNTWELFF.

CDR3 nucleotide sequence: TGTGCCATCAGTGAGTCCCCGGGGGCGGACAGACAACGAATTGTTAACTATGGCTACACCTTC. Translated, it gives CAISESPGADRQRIVNYGYTF. This sequence joins TRBV10-3 and TRBJ1-2; D may be TRBD1 (6 bases). Looked up from germline, CDR1 is ENHRY and CDR2 is SYGVKD. This CDR3 contains 21 residues. V lost 0 bases and J 1 base, leaving 27 bases between the germline ends.

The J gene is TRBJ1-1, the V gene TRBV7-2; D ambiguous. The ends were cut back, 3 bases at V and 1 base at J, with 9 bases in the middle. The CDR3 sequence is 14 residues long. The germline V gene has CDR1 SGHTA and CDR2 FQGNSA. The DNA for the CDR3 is TGTGCCAGCAGCTTCCGGGTGGAGAACACTGAAGCTTTCTTT. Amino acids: CASSFRVENTEAFF.

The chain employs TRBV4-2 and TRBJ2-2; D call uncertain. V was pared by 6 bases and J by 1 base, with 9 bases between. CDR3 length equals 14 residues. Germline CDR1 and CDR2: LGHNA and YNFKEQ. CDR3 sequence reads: CASRSQVNTGELFF. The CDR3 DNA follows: TGTGCCAGCAGATCGCAGGTGAACACCGGGGAGCTGTTTTTT.

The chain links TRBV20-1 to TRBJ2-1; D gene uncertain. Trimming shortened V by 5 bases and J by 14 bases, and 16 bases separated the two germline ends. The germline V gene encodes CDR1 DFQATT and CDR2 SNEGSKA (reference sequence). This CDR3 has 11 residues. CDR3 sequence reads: CSAPTGSEEFF. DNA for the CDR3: TGCAGTGCTCCCACTGGATCTGAAGAGTTCTTC.

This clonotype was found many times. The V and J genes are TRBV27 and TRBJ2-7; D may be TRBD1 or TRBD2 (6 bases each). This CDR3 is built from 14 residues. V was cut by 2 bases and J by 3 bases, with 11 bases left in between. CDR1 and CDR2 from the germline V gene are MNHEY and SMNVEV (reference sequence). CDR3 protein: CASSLAGGHYEQYV. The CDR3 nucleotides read TGTGCCAGCAGTTTAGCTGGGGGGCACTACGAGCAGTACGTC.

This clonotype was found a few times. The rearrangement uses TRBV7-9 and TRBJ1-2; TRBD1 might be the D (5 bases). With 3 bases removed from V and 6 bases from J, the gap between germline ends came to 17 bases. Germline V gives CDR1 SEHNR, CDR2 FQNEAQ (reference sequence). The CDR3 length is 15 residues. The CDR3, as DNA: TGTGCCAGCAGCTTGTACCAGGGATCAGAAGATGGCTACACCTTC. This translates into CASSLYQGSEDGYTF.

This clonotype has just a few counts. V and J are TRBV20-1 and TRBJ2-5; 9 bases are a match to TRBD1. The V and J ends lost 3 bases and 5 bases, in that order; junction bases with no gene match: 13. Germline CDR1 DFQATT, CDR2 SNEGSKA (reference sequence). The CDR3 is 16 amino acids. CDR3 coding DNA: TGCAGTGCTAGTACGGTGGGGGACAGGGATGGTGAGACCCAGTACTTC. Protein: CSASTVGDRDGETQYF.

The CDR3 sequence is CASRRMDNEQFF. For the CDR3, the DNA is TGCGCCAGCAGAAGGATGGACAATGAGCAGTTCTTC. This chain connects TRBV4-1 to TRBJ2-1, with no clear D. This CDR3 comprises 12 residues. The ends were cut back, 6 bases at V and 5 bases at J, with 8 bases in the middle. Germline V gene lookup returns CDR1 MGHRA and CDR2 YSYEKL.

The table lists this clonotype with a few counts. CDR3 bases: TGTGCCATAGACGGACCGATAAGCCATTATGGCTACACCTTC. It is translated as CAIDGPISHYGYTF. The chain is built from TRBV12-3 or TRBV12-4 and TRBJ1-2; no clear D gene. With 10 bases removed from V and 5 bases from J, the gap between germline ends came to 20 bases. The CDR3 is made up of 14 amino acids.

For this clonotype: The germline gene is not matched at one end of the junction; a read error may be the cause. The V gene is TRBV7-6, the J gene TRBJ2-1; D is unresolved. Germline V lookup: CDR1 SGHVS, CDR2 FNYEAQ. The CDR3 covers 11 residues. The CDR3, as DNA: TGTGTCAGCAGCTTAACAAACGAGCAGTTCTTC. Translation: CVSSLTNEQFF.

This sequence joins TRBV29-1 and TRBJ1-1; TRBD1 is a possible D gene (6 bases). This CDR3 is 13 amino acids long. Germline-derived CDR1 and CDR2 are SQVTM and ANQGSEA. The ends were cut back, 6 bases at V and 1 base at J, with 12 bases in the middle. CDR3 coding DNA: TGCAGCGTGTTAGGGGGAGGGAACACTGAAGCTTTCTTT. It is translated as CSVLGGGNTEAFF. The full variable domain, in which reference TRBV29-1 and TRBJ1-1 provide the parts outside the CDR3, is SAVISQKPSRDICQRGTSLTIQCQVDSQVTMMFWYRQQPGQSLTLIATANQGSEATYESGFVIDKFPISRPNLTFSTLTVSNMSPEDSSIYLCSVLGGGNTEAFFGQGTRLTVV.

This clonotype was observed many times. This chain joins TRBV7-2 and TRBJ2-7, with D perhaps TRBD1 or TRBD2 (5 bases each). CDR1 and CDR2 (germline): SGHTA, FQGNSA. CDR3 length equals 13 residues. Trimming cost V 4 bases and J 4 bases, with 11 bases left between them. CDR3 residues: CASSSGPIYEQYF. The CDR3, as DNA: TGTGCCAGCAGCTCGGGACCGATTTACGAGCAGTACTTC.

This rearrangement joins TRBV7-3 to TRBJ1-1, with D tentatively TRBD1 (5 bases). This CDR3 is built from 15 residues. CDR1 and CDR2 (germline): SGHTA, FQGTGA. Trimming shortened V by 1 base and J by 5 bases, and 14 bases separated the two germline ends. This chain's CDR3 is CASSLIWGSGTEAFF. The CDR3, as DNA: TGTGCCAGCAGCTTAATTTGGGGGTCAGGAACTGAAGCTTTCTTT.